The present T cell receptor (beta chain) was sequenced within a study of technical replicates of blood from several donors (TCRdb year 2017). The library relied on the immunoSEQ multiplex PCR assay. The table comes from immuneACCESS by way of TCRdb, which keeps in-frame sequences with V and J called. Part of the clones is missing from these tables; in studies checked, under half for an unresolved V gene and the rest for unknown reasons. The sample includes some 74,000 clones, with roughly 92% observed a single time. Of the sample, around 0.34% is held by the ten largest clones. In the germline V gene, CDR1 corresponds to KGHSH and CDR2 to LQKENI. Inclusive of the bounding cysteine and phenylalanine, the CDR3 is 15 residues long. Only CDR3 DNA remains: 45 bases, in frame from the first base. The trim is 0 bases for V and 2 bases for J, with a gap of 10 bases between the germline ends. A note on this clone: The antigen this receptor binds is unknown. Qualities for individual bases were not recorded, and no much larger clone is one base off.

The chain couples TRBV18 to TRBJ2-5; no D gene call is confident. This receptor was identified in a human donor in good health. Sample: T cells isolated from PBMCs. The DNA is as follows: TGTGCCAGCTCACCACCCGGCGGTCTACAAGAGACCCAGTACTTC. Its product reads: CASSPPGGLQETQYF.